This TCR beta chain was captured in a study of cytomegalovirus exposure and HLA in healthy donors. Whole-study findings and limits: Per a prior analysis, the majority of TCR beta V segments were productive roughly 87% or roughly 30% of the time.

The CDR3 consists of 13 residues. Germline CDR1 MNHEY, CDR2 SMNVEV (reference sequence). V dropped 4 bases and J dropped 7; count of bases not matched to a gene: 4. PCR used 60 Vbeta primers and 13 Jbeta primers. Only in-frame clones appear in the TCRdb table, and some are missing; sequencing was by immunoSEQ multiplex PCR. Among over 150,000 clones listed, 70% to 75% were seen once. Worth noting for this clone: Its specificity is not known.

The chain recombines TRBV27 with TRBJ2-5; 9 bases agree with TRBD1. The sequence came from a man aged 30 to 45 in good health and CMV-seropositive. The sequencing sample was made of PBMCs. The CDR3 here is CASSWDRVGTQYF. CDR3 nucleotide sequence: TGTGCCAGCAGTTGGGACAGGGTAGGGACCCAGTACTTC.